This TCR beta chain was identified in a study of T cell responses to AZD1222 COVID-19 vaccine. Whole-study results and caveats: The breadth and depth of Spike-specific TCRs increased once two AZD1222 doses had been given.

As concerns this clone: Its specificity is not known.

V trimming: 0 bases; J trimming: 2 bases; junction bases outside the gene matches: 7. The V gene's germline CDR1 is MNHEY and CDR2 SVGEGT. The CDR3 runs 17 residues. Profiling relied on immunoSEQ multiplex PCR, and the TCRdb table lists in-frame clones only, not all of them. The sample consists of around 79,000 clones, nearly 90% of them appearing once. The J gene is TRBJ2-3, the V gene TRBV6-2 or TRBV6-3; TRBD2 aligns across 8 bases. The receptor was derived from an adult in good health. The sample consisted of peripheral blood, taken on day 0 of AZD1222 vaccination. CDR3 loop: CASSYSPGLENTDTQYF. In nucleotides, the CDR3 is TGTGCCAGCAGTTACTCGCCGGGACTAGAAAACACAGATACGCAGTATTTT.